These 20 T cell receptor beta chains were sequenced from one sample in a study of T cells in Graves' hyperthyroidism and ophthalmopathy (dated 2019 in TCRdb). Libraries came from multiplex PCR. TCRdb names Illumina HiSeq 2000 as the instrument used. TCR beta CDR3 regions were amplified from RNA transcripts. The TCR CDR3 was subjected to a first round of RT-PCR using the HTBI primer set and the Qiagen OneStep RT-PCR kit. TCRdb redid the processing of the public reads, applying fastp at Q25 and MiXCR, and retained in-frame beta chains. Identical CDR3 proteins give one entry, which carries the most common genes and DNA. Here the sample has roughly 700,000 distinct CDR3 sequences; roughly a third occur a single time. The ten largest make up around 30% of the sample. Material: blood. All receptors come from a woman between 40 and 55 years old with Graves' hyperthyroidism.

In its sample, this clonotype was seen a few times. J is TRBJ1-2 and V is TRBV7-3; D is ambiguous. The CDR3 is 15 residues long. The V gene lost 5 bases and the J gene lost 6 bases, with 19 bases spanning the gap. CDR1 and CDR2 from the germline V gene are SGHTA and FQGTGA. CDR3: CASSQDRAGFDGYTF. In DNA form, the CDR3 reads TGTGCCAGCAGCCAAGATCGAGCGGGCTTTGATGGCTACACCTTC.

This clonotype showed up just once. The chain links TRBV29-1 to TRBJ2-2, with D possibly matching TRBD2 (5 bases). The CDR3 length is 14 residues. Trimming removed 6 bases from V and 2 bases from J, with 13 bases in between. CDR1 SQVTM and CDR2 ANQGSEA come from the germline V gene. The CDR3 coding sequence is TGCAGCGTCGTGACGGGAAGTAACACCGGGGAGCTGTTTTTT. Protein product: CSVVTGSNTGELFF.

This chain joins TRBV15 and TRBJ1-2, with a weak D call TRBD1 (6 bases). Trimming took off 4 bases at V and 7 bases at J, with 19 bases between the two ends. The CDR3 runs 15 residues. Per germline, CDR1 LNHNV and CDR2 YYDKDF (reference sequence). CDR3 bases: TGTGCCACCAGCAATATACGGGGGGCCGAGGGTGGCTACACCTTC. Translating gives CATSNIRGAEGGYTF.

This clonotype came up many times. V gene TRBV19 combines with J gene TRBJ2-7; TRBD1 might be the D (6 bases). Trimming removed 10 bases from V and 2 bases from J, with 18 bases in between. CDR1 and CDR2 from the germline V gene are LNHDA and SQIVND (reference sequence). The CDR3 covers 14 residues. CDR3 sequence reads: CATKPGHGAYEQYF. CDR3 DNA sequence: TGTGCCACGAAACCGGGACATGGCGCCTACGAGCAGTACTTC.

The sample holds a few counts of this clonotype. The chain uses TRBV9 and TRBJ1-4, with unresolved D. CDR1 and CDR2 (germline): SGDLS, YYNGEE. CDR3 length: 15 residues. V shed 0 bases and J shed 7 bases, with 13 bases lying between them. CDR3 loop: CASSVGVGRSEKLFF. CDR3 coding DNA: TGTGCCAGCAGCGTAGGGGTGGGGAGGAGTGAAAAACTGTTTTTT.

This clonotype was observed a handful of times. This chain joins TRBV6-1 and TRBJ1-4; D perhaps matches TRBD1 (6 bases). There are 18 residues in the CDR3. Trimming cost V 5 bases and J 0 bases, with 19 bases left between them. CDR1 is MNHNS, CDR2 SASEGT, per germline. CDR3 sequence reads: CASSRHIYRAPTNEKLFF. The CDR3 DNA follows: TGTGCCAGCAGTCGACATATATACAGGGCACCAACTAATGAAAAACTGTTTTTT.

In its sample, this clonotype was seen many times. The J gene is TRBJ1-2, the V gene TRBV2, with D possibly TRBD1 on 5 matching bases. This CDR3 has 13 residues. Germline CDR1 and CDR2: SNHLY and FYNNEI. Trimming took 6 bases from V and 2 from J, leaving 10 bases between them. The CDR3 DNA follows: TGTGCCAGCAGGGATGACAGCAACTATGGCTACACCTTC. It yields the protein CASRDDSNYGYTF.

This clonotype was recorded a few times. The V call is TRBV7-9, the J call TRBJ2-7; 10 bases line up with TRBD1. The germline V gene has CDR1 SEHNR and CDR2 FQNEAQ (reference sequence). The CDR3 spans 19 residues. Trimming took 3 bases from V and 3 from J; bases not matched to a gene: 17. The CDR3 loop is CASSFKPGQGIVAIYEQYF. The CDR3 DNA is TGTGCCAGCAGCTTTAAACCGGGACAGGGGATTGTGGCCATCTACGAGCAGTACTTC.

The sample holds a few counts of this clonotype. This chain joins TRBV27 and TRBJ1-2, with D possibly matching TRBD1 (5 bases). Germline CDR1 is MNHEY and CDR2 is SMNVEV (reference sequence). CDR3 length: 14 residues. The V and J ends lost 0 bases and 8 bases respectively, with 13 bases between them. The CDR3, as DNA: TGTGCCAGCAGTTTATCCAGGGTTTTCGACGGCTACACCTTC. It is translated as CASSLSRVFDGYTF.

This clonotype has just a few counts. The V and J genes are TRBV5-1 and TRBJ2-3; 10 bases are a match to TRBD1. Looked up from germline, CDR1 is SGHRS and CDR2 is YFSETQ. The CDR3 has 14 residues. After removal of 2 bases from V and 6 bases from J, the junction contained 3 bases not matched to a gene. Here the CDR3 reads CASSFRQGADTQYF. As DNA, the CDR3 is TGCGCCAGCAGCTTTAGACAGGGGGCGGATACGCAGTATTTT.

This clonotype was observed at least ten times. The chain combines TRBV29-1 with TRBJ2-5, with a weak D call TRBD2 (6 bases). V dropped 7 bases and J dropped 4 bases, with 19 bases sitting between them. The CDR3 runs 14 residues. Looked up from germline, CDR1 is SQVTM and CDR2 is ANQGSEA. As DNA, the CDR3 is TGCAGCGACCAAGCGGGCGGAGTTGGAGAGACCCAGTACTTC. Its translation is CSDQAGGVGETQYF.

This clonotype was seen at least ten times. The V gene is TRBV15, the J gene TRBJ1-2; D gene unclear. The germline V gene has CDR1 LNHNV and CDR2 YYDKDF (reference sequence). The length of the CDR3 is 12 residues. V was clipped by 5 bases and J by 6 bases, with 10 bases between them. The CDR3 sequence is CATSLGADGYTF. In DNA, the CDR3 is TGTGCCACCAGCTTGGGTGCGGATGGCTACACCTTC.

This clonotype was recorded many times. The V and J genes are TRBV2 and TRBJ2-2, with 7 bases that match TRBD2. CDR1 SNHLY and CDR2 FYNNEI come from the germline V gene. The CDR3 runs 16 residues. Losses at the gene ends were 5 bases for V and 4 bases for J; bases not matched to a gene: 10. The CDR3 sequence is CASSTASGEATGELFF. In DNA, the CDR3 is TGTGCCAGCAGTACCGCTAGCGGTGAGGCCACCGGGGAGCTGTTTTTT.

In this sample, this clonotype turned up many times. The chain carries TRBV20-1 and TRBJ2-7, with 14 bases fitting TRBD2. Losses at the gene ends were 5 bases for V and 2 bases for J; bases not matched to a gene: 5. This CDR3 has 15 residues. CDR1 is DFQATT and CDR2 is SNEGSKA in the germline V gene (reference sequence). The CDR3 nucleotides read TGCAGTGCTCTCATGACTAGCGGGGGGGCCTACGAGCAGTACTTC. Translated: CSALMTSGGAYEQYF.

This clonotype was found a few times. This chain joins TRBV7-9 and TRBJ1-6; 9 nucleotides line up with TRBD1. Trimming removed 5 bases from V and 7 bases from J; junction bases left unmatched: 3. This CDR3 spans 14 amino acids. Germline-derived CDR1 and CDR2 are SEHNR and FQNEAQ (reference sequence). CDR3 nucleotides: TGTGCCAGCAGCGTCACAGGGGGCAATTCACCCCTCCACTTT. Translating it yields CASSVTGGNSPLHF.

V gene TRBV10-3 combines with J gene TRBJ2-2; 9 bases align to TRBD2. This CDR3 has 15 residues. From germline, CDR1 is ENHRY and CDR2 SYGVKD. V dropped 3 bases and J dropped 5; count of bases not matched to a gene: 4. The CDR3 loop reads CAISDRGGVTGELFF. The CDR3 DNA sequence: TGTGCCATCAGTGACCGCGGGGGGGTTACCGGGGAGCTGTTTTTT.

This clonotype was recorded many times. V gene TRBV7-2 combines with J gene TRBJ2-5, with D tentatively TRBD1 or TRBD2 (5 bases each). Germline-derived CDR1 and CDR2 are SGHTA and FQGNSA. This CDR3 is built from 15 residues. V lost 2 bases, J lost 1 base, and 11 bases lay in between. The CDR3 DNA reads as TGTGCCAGCAGCTTACAGGGACGGTTCCAAGAGACCCAGTACTTC. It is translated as CASSLQGRFQETQYF.

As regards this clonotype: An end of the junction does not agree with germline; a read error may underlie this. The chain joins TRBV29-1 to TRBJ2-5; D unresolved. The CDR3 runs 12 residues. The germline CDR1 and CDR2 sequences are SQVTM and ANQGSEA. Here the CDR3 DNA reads TGTGCCTGGAGTCAAGGACGGGAGACCCAGTACTTC. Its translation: CAWSQGRETQYF.

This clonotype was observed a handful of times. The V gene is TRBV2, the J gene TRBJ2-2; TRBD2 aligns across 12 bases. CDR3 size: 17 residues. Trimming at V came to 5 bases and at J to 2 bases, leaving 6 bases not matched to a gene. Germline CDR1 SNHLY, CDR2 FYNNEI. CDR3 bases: TGTGCCAGCAGTACCTCTAGCGGGGGGGCCAACACCGGGGAGCTGTTTTTT. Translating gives CASSTSSGGANTGELFF.

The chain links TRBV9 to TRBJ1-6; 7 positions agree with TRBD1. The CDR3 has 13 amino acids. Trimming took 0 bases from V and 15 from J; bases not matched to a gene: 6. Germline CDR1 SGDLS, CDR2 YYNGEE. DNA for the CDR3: TGTGCCAGCAGCGTAGTGACAGGGAACCGCCTCCACTTT. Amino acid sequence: CASSVVTGNRLHF.